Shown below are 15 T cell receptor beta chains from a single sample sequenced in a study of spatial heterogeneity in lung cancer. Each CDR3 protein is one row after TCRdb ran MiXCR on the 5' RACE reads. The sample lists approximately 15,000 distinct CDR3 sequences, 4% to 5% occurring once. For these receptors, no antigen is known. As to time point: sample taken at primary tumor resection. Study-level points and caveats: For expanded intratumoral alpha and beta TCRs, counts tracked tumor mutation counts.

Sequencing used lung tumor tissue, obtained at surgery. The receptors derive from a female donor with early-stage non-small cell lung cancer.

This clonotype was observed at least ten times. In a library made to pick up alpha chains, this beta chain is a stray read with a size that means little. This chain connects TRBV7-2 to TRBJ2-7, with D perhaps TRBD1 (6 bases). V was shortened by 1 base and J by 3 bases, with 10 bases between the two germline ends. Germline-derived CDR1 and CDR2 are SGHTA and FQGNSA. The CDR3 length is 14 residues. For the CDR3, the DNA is TGTGCCAGCAGCTTAGACAGGGAGTACTACGAGCAGTACTTC. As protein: CASSLDREYYEQYF.

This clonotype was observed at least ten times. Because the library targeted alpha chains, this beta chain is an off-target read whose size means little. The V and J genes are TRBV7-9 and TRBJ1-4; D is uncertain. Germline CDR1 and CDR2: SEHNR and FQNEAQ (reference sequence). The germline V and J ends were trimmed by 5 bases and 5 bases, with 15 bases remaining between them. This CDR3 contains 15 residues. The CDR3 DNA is TGTGCCAGCAGCCCTGAAGGCGGCTCCAATGAAAAACTGTTTTTT. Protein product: CASSPEGGSNEKLFF.

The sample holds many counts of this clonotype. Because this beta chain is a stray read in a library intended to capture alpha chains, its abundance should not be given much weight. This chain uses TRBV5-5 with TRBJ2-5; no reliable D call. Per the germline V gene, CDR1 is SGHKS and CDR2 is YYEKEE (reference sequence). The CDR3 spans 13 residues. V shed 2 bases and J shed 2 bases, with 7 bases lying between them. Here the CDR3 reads CASSFPIQETQYF. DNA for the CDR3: TGTGCCAGCAGCTTCCCGATTCAAGAGACCCAGTACTTC.

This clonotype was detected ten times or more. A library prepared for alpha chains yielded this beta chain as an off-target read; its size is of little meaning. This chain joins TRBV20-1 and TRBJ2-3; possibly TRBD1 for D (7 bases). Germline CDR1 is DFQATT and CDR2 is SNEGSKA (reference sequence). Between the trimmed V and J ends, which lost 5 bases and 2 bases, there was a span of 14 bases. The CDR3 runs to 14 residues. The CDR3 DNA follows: TGCAGTGCTCGGGGGACAGCCAACACAGATACGCAGTATTTT. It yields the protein CSARGTANTDTQYF.

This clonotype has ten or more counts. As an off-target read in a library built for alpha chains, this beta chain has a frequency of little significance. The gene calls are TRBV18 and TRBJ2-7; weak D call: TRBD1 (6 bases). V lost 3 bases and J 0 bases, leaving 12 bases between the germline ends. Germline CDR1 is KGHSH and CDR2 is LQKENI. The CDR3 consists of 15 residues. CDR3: CASSPRQGGSYEQYF. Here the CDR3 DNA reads TGTGCCAGCTCACCCCGCCAAGGGGGCTCCTACGAGCAGTACTTC. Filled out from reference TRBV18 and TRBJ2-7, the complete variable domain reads NAGVMQNPRHLVRRRGQEARLRCSPMKGHSHVYWYRQLPEEGLKFMVYLQKENIIDESGMPKERFSAEFPKEGPSILRIQQVVRGDSAAYFCASSPRQGGSYEQYFGPGTRLTVT.

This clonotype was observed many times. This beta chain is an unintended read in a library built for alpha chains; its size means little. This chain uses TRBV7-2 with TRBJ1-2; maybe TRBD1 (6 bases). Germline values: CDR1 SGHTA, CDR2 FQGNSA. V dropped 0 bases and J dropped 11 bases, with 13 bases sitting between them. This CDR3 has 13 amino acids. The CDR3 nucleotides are TGTGCCAGCAGCTTAGCGCTCAGGGGCGGGTACACCTTC. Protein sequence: CASSLALRGGYTF.

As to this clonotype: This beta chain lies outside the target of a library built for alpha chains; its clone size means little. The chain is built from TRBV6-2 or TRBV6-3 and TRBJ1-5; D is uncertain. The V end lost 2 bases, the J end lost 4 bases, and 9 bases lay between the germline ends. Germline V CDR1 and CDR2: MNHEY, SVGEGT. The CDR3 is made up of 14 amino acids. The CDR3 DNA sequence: TGTGCCAGCAGTTACGTGGCAGCAAATCAGCCCCAGCATTTT. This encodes CASSYVAANQPQHF.

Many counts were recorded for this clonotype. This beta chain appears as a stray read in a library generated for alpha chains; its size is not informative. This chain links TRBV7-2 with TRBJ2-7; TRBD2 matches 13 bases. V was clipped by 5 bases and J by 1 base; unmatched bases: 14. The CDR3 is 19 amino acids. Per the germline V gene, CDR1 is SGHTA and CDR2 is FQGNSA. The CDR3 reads CASSPPRRGLAGESYEQYF. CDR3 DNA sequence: TGTGCCAGCAGCCCCCCCCGGAGAGGACTAGCGGGGGAGTCCTACGAGCAGTACTTC.

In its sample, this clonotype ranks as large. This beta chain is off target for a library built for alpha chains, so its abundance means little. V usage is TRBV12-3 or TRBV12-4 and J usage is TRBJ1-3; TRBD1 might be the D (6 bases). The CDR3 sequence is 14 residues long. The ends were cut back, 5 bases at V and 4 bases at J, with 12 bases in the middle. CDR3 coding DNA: TGTGCCAGCAGTAAGACAGGAAGAGGAAACACCATATATTTT. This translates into CASSKTGRGNTIYF.

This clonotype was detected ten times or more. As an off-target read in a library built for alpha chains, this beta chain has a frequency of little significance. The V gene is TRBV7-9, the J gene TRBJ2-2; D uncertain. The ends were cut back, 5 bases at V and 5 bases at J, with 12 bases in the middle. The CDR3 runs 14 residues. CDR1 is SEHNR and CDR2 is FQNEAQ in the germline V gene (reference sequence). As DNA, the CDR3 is TGTGCCAGCAGCCCGGTCTTGAGGACCGGGGAGCTGTTTTTT. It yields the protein CASSPVLRTGELFF. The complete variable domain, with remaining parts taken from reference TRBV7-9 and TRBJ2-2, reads DTGVSQNPRHKITKRGQNVTFRCDPISEHNRLYWYRQTLGQGPEFLTYFQNEAQLEKSRLLSDRFSAERPKGSFSTLEIQRTEQGDSAMYLCASSPVLRTGELFFGEGSRLTVL.

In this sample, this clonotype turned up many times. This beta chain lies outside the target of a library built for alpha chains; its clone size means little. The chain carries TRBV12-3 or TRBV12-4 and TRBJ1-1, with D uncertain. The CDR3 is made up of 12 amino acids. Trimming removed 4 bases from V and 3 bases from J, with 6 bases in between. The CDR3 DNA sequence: TGTGCCAGCAGTTACCGGGACACTGAAGCTTTCTTT. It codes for CASSYRDTEAFF.

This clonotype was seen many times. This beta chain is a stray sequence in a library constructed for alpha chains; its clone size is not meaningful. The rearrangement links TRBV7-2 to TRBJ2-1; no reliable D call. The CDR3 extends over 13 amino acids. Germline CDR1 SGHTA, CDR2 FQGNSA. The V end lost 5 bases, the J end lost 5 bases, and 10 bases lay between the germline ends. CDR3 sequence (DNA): TGTGCCAGCAGCGCATTCGGAAACAATGAGCAGTTCTTC. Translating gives CASSAFGNNEQFF.

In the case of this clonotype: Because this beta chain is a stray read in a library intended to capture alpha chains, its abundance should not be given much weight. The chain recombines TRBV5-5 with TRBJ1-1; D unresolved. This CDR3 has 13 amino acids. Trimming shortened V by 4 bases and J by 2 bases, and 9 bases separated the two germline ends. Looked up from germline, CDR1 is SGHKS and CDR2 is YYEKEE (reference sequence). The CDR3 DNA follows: TGTGCCAGCAGCCCGTACCCCAACACTGAAGCTTTCTTT. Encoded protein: CASSPYPNTEAFF. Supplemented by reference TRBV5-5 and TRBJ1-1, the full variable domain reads DAGVTQSPTHLIKTRGQQVTLRCSPISGHKSVSWYQQVLGQGPQFIFQYYEKEERGRGNFPDRFSARQFPNYSSELNVNALLLGDSALYLCASSPYPNTEAFFGQGTRLTVV.

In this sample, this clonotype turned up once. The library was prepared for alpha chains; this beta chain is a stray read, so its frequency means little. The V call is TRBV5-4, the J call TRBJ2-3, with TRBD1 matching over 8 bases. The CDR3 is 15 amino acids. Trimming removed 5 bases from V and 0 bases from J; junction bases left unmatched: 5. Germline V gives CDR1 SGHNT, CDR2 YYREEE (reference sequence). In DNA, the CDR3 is TGTGCCAGCAGTCGGACAGGGTCTAGCACAGATACGCAGTATTTT. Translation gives CASSRTGSSTDTQYF.

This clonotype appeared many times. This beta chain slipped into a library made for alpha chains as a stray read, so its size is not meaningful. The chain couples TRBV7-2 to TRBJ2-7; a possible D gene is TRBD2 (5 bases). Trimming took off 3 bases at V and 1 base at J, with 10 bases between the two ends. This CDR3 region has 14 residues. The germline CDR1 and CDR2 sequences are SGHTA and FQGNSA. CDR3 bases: TGTGCCAGCAGCTTTCGTAGGGAGTCCTACGAGCAGTACTTC. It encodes CASSFRRESYEQYF. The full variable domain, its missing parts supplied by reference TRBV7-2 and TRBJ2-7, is GAGVSQSPSNKVTEKGKDVELRCDPISGHTALYWYRQSLGQGLEFLIYFQGNSAPDKSGLPSDRFSAERTGGSVSTLTIQRTQQEDSAVYLCASSFRRESYEQYFGPGTRLTVT.